The TCR beta chain under discussion was sequenced for a study of T-cell reconstitution after alpha-beta-depleted transplantation in children (dated by TCRdb to about 2016). A note on the overall study: Using TCR repertoire profiling, the study quantitatively followed how T-cell immune reconstitution unfolded in children after TCRalphabeta/CD19-depleted allogeneic hematopoietic cell transplantation.

In the case of this clonotype: The specificity of this receptor is unknown. No per-base quality is available; no much larger clone lies one base away.

Library preparation was by PCR. Sequencing was carried out with an Illumina HiSeq 2500. TCR libraries were prepared with molecular barcoding, using unique molecular identifiers to normalize TCRbeta repertoire quantification. TCRdb cleaned the public reads at Q25 with fastp, built clones with MiXCR and kept in-frame beta chains. Each CDR3 protein appears once, grouped with its most common genes and DNA. The sample table lists 440,000 or so distinct CDR3 sequences, 11% of them with a count of one. The top ten clones comprise 4.5% to 6% of the sample. Including cysteine and phenylalanine, the CDR3 has 14 amino acids. This entry keeps only the CDR3 DNA: 42 bases, framed from base 1. Between the V and J ends, shortened by 0 bases and 5 bases respectively, the junction contains 9 bases. The germline V gene yields SGDLS for CDR1 and YYNGEE for CDR2.

The receptor comes from a human donor who donated a stem cell graft to a child with acute myeloid leukemia. The starting material was PBMCs from the stem cell graft donor, obtained from the stem cell graft. The rearranged segments are TRBV9 and TRBJ2-1; there is no confident call for the D gene. In nucleotide form, the sequence is TGTGCCAGCAGCGTAGGTTCCATACACAATGAGCAGTTCTTC. Translation gives CASSVGSIHNEQFF.